This record looks at one T cell receptor (beta chain) sequence and its context. Its binding antigen is unknown. Per-base qualities were not stored, and no clone one base away is much larger. TCRbeta CDR3 regions were amplified from genomic DNA by means of the immunoSEQ Assay, a bias-controlled multiplex PCR. In the paper's pipeline: The number of nucleated cells in each sample was estimated from the amplification of reference gene primers within the assay. To quantify the absolute abundance of each unique TCRbeta CDR3 rearrangement, sequence reads were collapsed and filtered. For each sample, productive Simpson clonality was calculated as the square root of Simpson's diversity index across productive rearrangements. TCRdb mirrors the immuneACCESS table, restricted to in-frame sequences. Some clones are absent from its copies; in checked studies, under half trace to an unresolved V gene, and the reason for the others is unknown. The V and J calls and clone size are taken from that table; D and trimming were inferred from the DNA. The sample table records approximately 340,000 clones; approximately 90% of these occur just once. In total, the top ten clones hold 0.8% to 0.9% of the sample.

These data belong to a study of blood T cell repertoires in COVID-19 (dated by TCRdb to 2019 to 2021). Notes on the research overall: Samples from collaborators originated in the United States, Italy and Spain and spanned both the acute and convalescent phases of COVID-19. Where available, HLA class I and class II types were taken from metadata supplied by the sample provider and were not determined by assay-based typing. Samples were obtained from the ongoing ImmuneRACE study (first 160 participants) and from 1,254 subjects provided by 6 global collaborators. A freely available public database, intended as a resource for researchers studying the immune response to SARS-CoV-2, is where the repertoires were released. The material from the prospective study consisted of cDNA or gDNA derived from T cells, B-cell-depleted T cells, or PBMCs. Subjects who had been exposed to COVID-19, were actively infected with it, or had recovered from it provided the deeply sampled blood TCRbeta repertoires that made up the dataset. Nearly every sample came with metadata listing a de-identified subject ID, COVID-19 status, age in years and sex. The paper as a whole reports these results and caveats: Clinical and demographic metadata were provided uncurated, with the amount varying by source and participant.

The germline V end is reduced by 5 bases and the J end by 4 bases; junction bases left unmatched: 4. The CDR3 starts with the cysteine, ends with the phenylalanine, and has 14 residues. Only the CDR3 part of the read is kept: 42 bases, read in frame from the first base. The germline V gene (reference sequence) gives CDR1 as WNHNN and CDR2 as SYGVQD. In the prospective study, participants were 18 to 89 years old, resided in fewer than 25 geographic areas of the United States, and were enrolled through a virtual design. In the prospective study, cohorts were assigned on the basis of participant-reported clinical history obtained from a screening survey and a study questionnaire. Exposed participants had been in contact with someone with a PCR-confirmed or clinician-diagnosed COVID-19 case within 2 weeks of study entry. In the prospective study, whole blood, serum and a nasopharyngeal or oropharyngeal swab were collected from each participant by mobile phlebotomists. Over a roughly two-month period, participants in the prospective study had the option of providing additional blood draws and questionnaires. Prospective study blood samples were shipped either frozen or at room temperature before DNA extraction.

This chain joins TRBV10-1 to TRBJ2-1; 8 bases in the junction line up with TRBD2. Sequencing was carried out using PBMCs or T cells enriched from blood (not recorded which). The sequence was collected from a woman aged 40 to 50 who had been exposed to COVID-19. The CDR3 protein is CASSRRGAYNEQFF. Here is the DNA: TGCGCCAGCAGTAGGCGGGGGGCTTACAATGAGCAGTTCTTC.